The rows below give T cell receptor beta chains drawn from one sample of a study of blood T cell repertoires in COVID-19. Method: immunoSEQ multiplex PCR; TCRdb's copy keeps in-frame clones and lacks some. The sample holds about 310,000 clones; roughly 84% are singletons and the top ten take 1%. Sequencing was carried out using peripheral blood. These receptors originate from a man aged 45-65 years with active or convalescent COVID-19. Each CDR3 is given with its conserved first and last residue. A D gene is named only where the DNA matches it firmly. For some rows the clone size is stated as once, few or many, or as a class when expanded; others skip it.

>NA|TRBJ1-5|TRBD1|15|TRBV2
TGTGCCAGCAGCCGACAGGGTTCTAGCAATCAGCCCCAGCATTTT
CASSRQGSSNQPQHF
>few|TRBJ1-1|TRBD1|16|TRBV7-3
TGTGCCAGCAGCTTAACAGGACAGGGACCTTCGGGTGAAGCTTTCTTT
CASSLTGQGPSGEAFF
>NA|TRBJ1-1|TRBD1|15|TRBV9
TGTGCCAGCAGCGCTTACGCCACAGGGGAGACTGAAGCTTTCTTT
CASSAYATGETEAFF
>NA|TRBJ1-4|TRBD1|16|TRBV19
TGTGCCAGTAGTACAGGACAGGGGACAACTAATGAAAAACTGTTTTTT
CASSTGQGTTNEKLFF
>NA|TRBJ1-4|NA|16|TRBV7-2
TGTGCCAGCAGCTTAAGTGAGGGCGTCTTTGGTGAAAAACTGTTTTTT
CASSLSEGVFGEKLFF
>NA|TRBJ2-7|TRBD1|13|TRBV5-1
TGCGCCAGCAGCTCCCTACAGGGGGACGAGCAGTACTTC
CASSSLQGDEQYF
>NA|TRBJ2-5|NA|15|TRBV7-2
TGTGCCAGCAGCTTACTGACGCAGGGGATCGAGACCCAGTACTTC
CASSLLTQGIETQYF
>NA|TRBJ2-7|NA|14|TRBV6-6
TGTGCCAGCAGTTATCAGGACAGTGACTACGAGCAGTACTTC
CASSYQDSDYEQYF
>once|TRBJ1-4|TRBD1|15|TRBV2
TGTGCCAGCACAGGACAGGGGGGAGATGGTGAAAAACTGTTTTTT
CASTGQGGDGEKLFF
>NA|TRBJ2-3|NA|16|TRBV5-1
TGCGCCAGCAGCTTGTTAAGCTCGGTCGTCCAAGATACGCAGTATTTT
CASSLLSSVVQDTQYF
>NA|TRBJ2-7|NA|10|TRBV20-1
TGCAGTGCTTACAGCTACGAGCAGTACTTC
CSAYSYEQYF
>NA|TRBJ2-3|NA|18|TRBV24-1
TGTACCACCAGTGATTTTGGGAGTGGCCGGGGAGAGACAGATACGCAGTATTTT
CTTSDFGSGRGETDTQYF
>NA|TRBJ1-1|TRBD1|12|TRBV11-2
TGTGCCAGCAGCACCGGGACAGGGGAAGCTTTCTTT
CASSTGTGEAFF
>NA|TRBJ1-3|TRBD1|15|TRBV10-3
TGTGCCATCAGAGCCGGACAGGGCGCTGGAAACACCATATATTTT
CAIRAGQGAGNTIYF
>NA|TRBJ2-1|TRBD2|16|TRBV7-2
TGTGCCAGCAGCTCCCTAGCGGGGGGGCCCGATAATGAGCAGTTCTTC
CASSSLAGGPDNEQFF
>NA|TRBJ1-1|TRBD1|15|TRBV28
TGTGCCAGCAGTTTCGCGGGACAGGGGAACACTGAAGCTTTCTTT
CASSFAGQGNTEAFF
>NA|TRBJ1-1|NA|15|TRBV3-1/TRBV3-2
TGTGCCAGCAGCCCCGACCTTCTAGGGGACACTGAAGCTTTCTTT
CASSPDLLGDTEAFF
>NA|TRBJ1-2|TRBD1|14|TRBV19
TGTGCCAGTAGTATACCAGGACAGGGGTATGGCTACACCTTC
CASSIPGQGYGYTF
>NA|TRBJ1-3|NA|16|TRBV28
TGTGCCAGCATTGGACATAGCCTCAGCTCTGGAAACACCATATATTTT
CASIGHSLSSGNTIYF
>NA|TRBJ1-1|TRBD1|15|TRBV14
TGTGCCAGCAGCCCGGGACAGGGTTGGAGGACTGAAGCTTTCTTT
CASSPGQGWRTEAFF
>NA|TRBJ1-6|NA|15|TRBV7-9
TGTGCCAGCAGCAGGCAAGGGGTCAGCGATTCACCCCTCCACTTT
CASSRQGVSDSPLHF
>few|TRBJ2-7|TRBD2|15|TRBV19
TGTGCCAGTAGTATGGGGAGGGCGTACCCCGGCGAGCAGTACTTC
CASSMGRAYPGEQYF
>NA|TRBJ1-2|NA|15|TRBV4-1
TGCGCCAGCAGCCCTGGGGCAGGGGTAGGGTATGGCTACACCTTC
CASSPGAGVGYGYTF
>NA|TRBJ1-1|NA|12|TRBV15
TGTGCCACCAGCAGAGACAGGTCTCGAGCTTTCTTT
CATSRDRSRAFF
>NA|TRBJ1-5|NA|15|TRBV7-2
TGTGCCAGCAGCGTAACGACAGTTAGCAATCAGCCCCAGCATTTT
CASSVTTVSNQPQHF
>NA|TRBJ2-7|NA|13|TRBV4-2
TGTGCCAGCAGCCAAACGGACAGAGGCGAGCAGTACTTC
CASSQTDRGEQYF
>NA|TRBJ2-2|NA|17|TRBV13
TGTGCCAGCAGCTTAGGCCTTAAGCGGAATGTCGCCCGGGAGCTGTTTTTT
CASSLGLKRNVARELFF
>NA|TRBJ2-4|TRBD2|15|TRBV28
TGTGCCAGCAGTAGGACTAGCGGGAGGGTTGACATTCAGTACTTC
CASSRTSGRVDIQYF
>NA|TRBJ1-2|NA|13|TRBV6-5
TGTGCCAGCAGTACCCCCGACAGATATGGCTACACCTTC
CASSTPDRYGYTF
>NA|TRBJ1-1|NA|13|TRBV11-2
TGTGCCAGCAGCTTTTATCCTAACACTGAAGCTTTCTTT
CASSFYPNTEAFF
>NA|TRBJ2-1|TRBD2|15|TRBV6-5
TGTGCCAGCAAAAAGGGACTAGCGGGAGTGAATGAGCAGTTCTTC
CASKKGLAGVNEQFF
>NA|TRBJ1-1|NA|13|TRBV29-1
TGCAGCGTTGAACGGTTGGTCGGCACTGAAGCTTTCTTT
CSVERLVGTEAFF
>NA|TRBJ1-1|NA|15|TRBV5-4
TGTGCCAGCAGCTTGGCCTCACAGTCCGTCACTGAAGCTTTCTTT
CASSLASQSVTEAFF
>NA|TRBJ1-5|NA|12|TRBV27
TGTGCCAGCACCACACCCCAGCAGCCCCAGCATTTT
CASTTPQQPQHF
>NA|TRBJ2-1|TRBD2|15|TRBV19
TGTGCCAGTAGTAAGGATATAGCGGGGTACAATGAGCAGTTCTTC
CASSKDIAGYNEQFF
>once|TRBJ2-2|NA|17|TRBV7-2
TGTGCCAGCAGCGAGGACGGACAGCGCGCGAACACCGGGGAGCTGTTTTTT
CASSEDGQRANTGELFF
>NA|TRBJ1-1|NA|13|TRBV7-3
TGTGCCAGCAGAAACTCCGGGAACACTGAAGCTTTCTTT
CASRNSGNTEAFF